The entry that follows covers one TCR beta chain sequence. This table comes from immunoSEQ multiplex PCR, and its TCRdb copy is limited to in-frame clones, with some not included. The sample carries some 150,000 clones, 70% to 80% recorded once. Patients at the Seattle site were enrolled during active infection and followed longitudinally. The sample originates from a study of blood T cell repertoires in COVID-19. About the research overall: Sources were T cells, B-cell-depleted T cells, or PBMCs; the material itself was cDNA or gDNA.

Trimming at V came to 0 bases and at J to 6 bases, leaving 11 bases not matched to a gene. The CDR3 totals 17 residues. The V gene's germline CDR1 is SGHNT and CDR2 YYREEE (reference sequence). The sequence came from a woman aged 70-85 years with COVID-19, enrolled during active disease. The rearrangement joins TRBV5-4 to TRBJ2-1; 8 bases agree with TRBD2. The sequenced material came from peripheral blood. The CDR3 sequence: CASSLGSFGGAANEQFF. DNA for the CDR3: TGTGCCAGCAGCTTGGGATCGTTCGGGGGGGCCGCCAATGAGCAGTTCTTC.